Listed below are T cell receptor beta chains from one sample, sequenced in a study of graft-versus-host responses after intestinal transplantation. Method: immunoSEQ multiplex PCR; TCRdb's copy keeps in-frame clones and lacks some. Of about 61,000 clones in the sample, about 94% were seen once. Their target antigens are unknown. The material sequenced was unstimulated CD4+ T cells sorted from spleen or lymph node cells, taken before transplant. The receptors derive from a human donor who was the organ donor for an intestinal transplant. Each CDR3 is given with its conserved first and last residue. Each record gives: CDR3 DNA, CDR3 protein, V gene, clone size, J gene, D gene, CDR3 length. The D gene is left open where the match is weak. The size entry is marked missing in some rows and otherwise reads once, few, many or a size class.

cdr3_nt: TGTGCCAGCAGCCGCGGGGGGGCAACAGATACGCAGTATTTT; cdr3_aa: CASSRGGATDTQYF; v_call: TRBV11-3; clone_size: .; j_call: TRBJ2-3; d_call: TRBD2; cdr3_length: 14
cdr3_nt: TGTGCCAGCAGGAGCTCTGGAAACACCATATATTTT; cdr3_aa: CASRSSGNTIYF; v_call: TRBV6-5; clone_size: once; j_call: TRBJ1-3; d_call: .; cdr3_length: 12
cdr3_nt: TGTGCCAGCAGCTTGCGTTTTATCAGGGGGACTTTCACAGATACGCAGTATTTT; cdr3_aa: CASSLRFIRGTFTDTQYF; v_call: TRBV5-5; clone_size: .; j_call: TRBJ2-3; d_call: .; cdr3_length: 18
cdr3_nt: TGTGCCAGCAGCTTAAACGGGGGGTCACGAGATACGCAGTATTTT; cdr3_aa: CASSLNGGSRDTQYF; v_call: TRBV7-9; clone_size: .; j_call: TRBJ2-3; d_call: TRBD2; cdr3_length: 15
cdr3_nt: TGTGCCAGCAGCGTCGAAGCTTTTGCAAATGAGCAGTTCTTC; cdr3_aa: CASSVEAFANEQFF; v_call: TRBV9; clone_size: once; j_call: TRBJ2-1; d_call: .; cdr3_length: 14
cdr3_nt: TGTGCCAGCAGCTTAGCGGGGGAGCAGTACTTC; cdr3_aa: CASSLAGEQYF; v_call: TRBV7-2; clone_size: .; j_call: TRBJ2-7; d_call: .; cdr3_length: 11
cdr3_nt: TGTGCCAGCATGAGGAGCTACGATGAAAAACTGTTTTTT; cdr3_aa: CASMRSYDEKLFF; v_call: TRBV2; clone_size: .; j_call: TRBJ1-4; d_call: .; cdr3_length: 13
cdr3_nt: TGTGCCAGCAGGACCGGGCCCAGCCCCTACGAGCAGTACTTC; cdr3_aa: CASRTGPSPYEQYF; v_call: TRBV11-2; clone_size: .; j_call: TRBJ2-7; d_call: .; cdr3_length: 14
cdr3_nt: TGTGCCAGCAGTTCAGGGGGCGCAGAGACCCAGTACTTC; cdr3_aa: CASSSGGAETQYF; v_call: TRBV6-5; clone_size: .; j_call: TRBJ2-5; d_call: TRBD1; cdr3_length: 13
cdr3_nt: TGTGCCAGCAGCTTAGGGACAACCTACGAGCAGTACTTC; cdr3_aa: CASSLGTTYEQYF; v_call: TRBV7-3; clone_size: .; j_call: TRBJ2-7; d_call: .; cdr3_length: 13
cdr3_nt: TGTGCCAGCAGCGCTGGGCGGGGGGGGTACACAGATACGCAGTATTTT; cdr3_aa: CASSAGRGGYTDTQYF; v_call: TRBV5-4; clone_size: .; j_call: TRBJ2-3; d_call: TRBD2; cdr3_length: 16
cdr3_nt: TGTGCCAGCAGCTTGCGCGGACAGGGGATATATGAAAAACTGTTTTTT; cdr3_aa: CASSLRGQGIYEKLFF; v_call: TRBV7-9; clone_size: once; j_call: TRBJ1-4; d_call: TRBD1; cdr3_length: 16
cdr3_nt: TGTGCCATCAGTGAGTCGAGTGCACACACCGGGGAGCTGTTTTTT; cdr3_aa: CAISESSAHTGELFF; v_call: TRBV10-3; clone_size: .; j_call: TRBJ2-2; d_call: .; cdr3_length: 15
cdr3_nt: TGTGCCAGCAGTATTGGACGGTACGAAGCGACCCAGTACTTC; cdr3_aa: CASSIGRYEATQYF; v_call: TRBV19; clone_size: .; j_call: TRBJ2-5; d_call: .; cdr3_length: 14
cdr3_nt: TGTGCCAGCAGCTTACTTAGCGGGGGGGCGTACGAGCAGTACTTC; cdr3_aa: CASSLLSGGAYEQYF; v_call: TRBV11-2; clone_size: .; j_call: TRBJ2-7; d_call: TRBD2; cdr3_length: 15
cdr3_nt: TGTGCCAGTAGTCCGAACGGACGGTGGTCGGGCACAGATACGCAGTATTTT; cdr3_aa: CASSPNGRWSGTDTQYF; v_call: TRBV19; clone_size: .; j_call: TRBJ2-3; d_call: .; cdr3_length: 17
cdr3_nt: TGTGCCACCAGCAGAGTTGGAGGAGAAGAGACCCAGTACTTC; cdr3_aa: CATSRVGGEETQYF; v_call: TRBV15; clone_size: .; j_call: TRBJ2-5; d_call: .; cdr3_length: 14
cdr3_nt: TGTGCCAGCAGTTACAGGGGCAATGAGCAGTTCTTC; cdr3_aa: CASSYRGNEQFF; v_call: TRBV6-5; clone_size: .; j_call: TRBJ2-1; d_call: .; cdr3_length: 12
cdr3_nt: TGCGCCAGCAGCTTGGCCGGGACTTCACAGGGGTACGAGCAGTACTTC; cdr3_aa: CASSLAGTSQGYEQYF; v_call: TRBV5-1; clone_size: .; j_call: TRBJ2-7; d_call: .; cdr3_length: 16
cdr3_nt: TGTGCCAGCTCACCACGTCCAGGGAGGATCAGGGACGAGCAGTACTTC; cdr3_aa: CASSPRPGRIRDEQYF; v_call: TRBV18; clone_size: once; j_call: TRBJ2-7; d_call: .; cdr3_length: 16
cdr3_nt: TGCGCCAGCAGCCTCCGGGCTAGCGGGGTTGGCGGGGAGCTGTTTTTT; cdr3_aa: CASSLRASGVGGELFF; v_call: TRBV5-1; clone_size: .; j_call: TRBJ2-2; d_call: TRBD2; cdr3_length: 16
cdr3_nt: TGTGCCAGCAGCTCTTCACCATCATATAATTCACCCCTCCACTTT; cdr3_aa: CASSSSPSYNSPLHF; v_call: TRBV6-5; clone_size: .; j_call: TRBJ1-6; d_call: .; cdr3_length: 15
cdr3_nt: TGTGCCAGCAGTGACCCCAGGGTGAAGGGCTCCTATAATTCACCCCTCCACTTT; cdr3_aa: CASSDPRVKGSYNSPLHF; v_call: TRBV6-1; clone_size: .; j_call: TRBJ1-6; d_call: .; cdr3_length: 18
cdr3_nt: TGTGCCAGTAGTATGGCTAGCGGGGTTTATGATACGCAGTATTTT; cdr3_aa: CASSMASGVYDTQYF; v_call: TRBV19; clone_size: .; j_call: TRBJ2-3; d_call: TRBD2; cdr3_length: 15